These 21 T cell receptor beta chains originate from one sample sequenced in a study of cytomegalovirus exposure and HLA in healthy donors. A multiplex PCR was run with 60 Vbeta primers and 13 Jbeta primers. Here immunoSEQ multiplex PCR was the method, and the copy in TCRdb shows in-frame clones only, minus some. The sample holds over 200,000 clones, more than 75% seen once. Material for sequencing was PBMCs. Every receptor here comes from a man aged 35 to 55 in good health and CMV-seropositive.

The CDR3 loop is CSVSDRVNQPQHF. CDR3 nucleotides: TGCAGCGTTTCGGACAGGGTGAATCAGCCCCAGCATTTT. The rearrangement joins TRBV29-1 to TRBJ1-5; 8 bases fit TRBD1. CDR3 size: 13 residues. Germline values: CDR1 SQVTM, CDR2 ANQGSEA. The J segment lost 4 bases and the V segment lost 5 bases, leaving 4 bases of the junction unmatched.

The chain is built from TRBV5-1 and TRBJ1-3, with TRBD1 as a possible D gene (6 bases). Germline CDR1 is SGHRS and CDR2 is YFSETQ. V was cut by 0 bases and J by 2 bases, with 6 bases left in between. This CDR3 is built from 14 residues. The CDR3 loop is CASSLGTAGNTIYF. CDR3 nucleotide sequence: TGCGCCAGCAGCTTGGGGACAGCTGGAAACACCATATATTTT.

The CDR3 DNA reads as TGTGCCAGCAGCTTAAAGGAGGCAGGGGGCTTAGCTTTCTTT. Residues: CASSLKEAGGLAFF. J is TRBJ1-1 and V is TRBV7-8, with 8 bases aligning to TRBD1. CDR3 length: 14 residues. V trimming: 2 bases; J trimming: 10 bases; junction bases outside the gene matches: 9. Per germline, CDR1 SGHVS and CDR2 FQNEAQ.

The V call is TRBV5-6, the J call TRBJ1-1; unclear D gene. The V gene lost 1 base and the J gene lost 0 bases, with 10 bases spanning the gap. There are 15 residues in the CDR3. Per germline, CDR1 SGHDT and CDR2 YYEEEE. The CDR3 loop reads CASSLYSYMNTEAFF. The CDR3 bases are TGTGCCAGCAGCTTGTACAGTTACATGAACACTGAAGCTTTCTTT.

The V gene is TRBV10-3, the J gene TRBJ2-5; 9 nucleotides match TRBD2. CDR3 length: 15 amino acids. From germline, CDR1 is ENHRY and CDR2 SYGVKD. V lost 6 bases to trimming and J lost 4 bases; unmatched junction nucleotides: 9. The CDR3, as DNA: TGTGCCATCAGGGCCCTCGGGACTAGCTCAGAGACCCAGTACTTC. Residues: CAIRALGTSSETQYF.

The chain joins TRBV6-6 to TRBJ1-1; no definite D call. This CDR3 is built from 16 residues. Germline assignment: CDR1 MNHNY and CDR2 SVGAGI (reference sequence). V was pared by 0 bases and J by 0 bases, with 11 bases between. This CDR3 reads CASSYSAGLMNTEAFF. DNA of the CDR3: TGTGCCAGCAGTTACTCTGCCGGACTCATGAACACTGAAGCTTTCTTT.

The chain uses TRBV5-1 and TRBJ1-4; tentative D call: TRBD1 (6 bases). The length of the CDR3 is 16 residues. V lost 4 bases, J lost 1 base, and 14 bases lay in between. From germline, CDR1 is SGHRS and CDR2 YFSETQ. CDR3 bases: TGCGCCAGCAGCCCAACTAAGGACAGAACTAATGAAAAACTGTTTTTT. It translates to CASSPTKDRTNEKLFF.

The chain links TRBV9 to TRBJ2-3, with unresolved D. CDR3 length: 14 amino acids. Germline CDR1 SGDLS, CDR2 YYNGEE. V was pared by 0 bases and J by 4 bases, with 9 bases between. CDR3 region: CASSVAGSPDTQYF. The DNA for the CDR3 is TGTGCCAGCAGCGTAGCCGGTAGTCCAGATACGCAGTATTTT. Variable domain in full (rest from reference TRBV9 and TRBJ2-3): DSGVTQTPKHLITATGQRVTLRCSPRSGDLSVYWYQQSLDQGLQFLIQYYNGEERAKGNILERFSAQQFPDLHSELNLSSLELGDSALYFCASSVAGSPDTQYFGPGTRLTVL.

This chain connects TRBV30 to TRBJ1-4, with D uncertain. CDR3 length: 12 amino acids. Between the trimmed V and J ends, which lost 4 bases and 3 bases, there was a span of 6 bases. The germline CDR1 and CDR2 sequences are GTSNPN and SVGIG (reference sequence). This CDR3 is CAWKSPNEKLFF. CDR3 nucleotide sequence: TGTGCCTGGAAGAGTCCTAATGAAAAACTGTTTTTT. The full variable domain, in which reference TRBV30 and TRBJ1-4 provide the parts outside the CDR3, is SQTIHQWPATLVQPVGSPLSLECTVEGTSNPNLYWYRQAAGRGLQLLFYSVGIGQISSEVPQNLSASRPQDRQFILSSKKLLLSDSGFYLCAWKSPNEKLFFGSGTQLSVL.

The chain joins TRBV6-5 to TRBJ2-3, with TRBD2 identical over 8 bases. Germline V gives CDR1 MNHEY, CDR2 SVGAGI. The CDR3 length is 15 residues. V dropped 2 bases and J dropped 4; count of bases not matched to a gene: 5. The CDR3 here is CASSYTGGLADTQYF. The CDR3 DNA reads TGTGCCAGCAGTTACACGGGAGGGCTGGCAGATACGCAGTATTTT.

The chain uses TRBV2 and TRBJ1-5, with TRBD1 matching over 11 bases. CDR1 and CDR2 from the germline V gene are SNHLY and FYNNEI. The CDR3 extends over 16 amino acids. The V segment lost 2 bases and the J segment 5 bases; nucleotides outside the gene matches: 5. The CDR3 DNA is TGTGCCAGCAGTGAACAGGACAGGGGGCGGTATCAGCCCCAGCATTTT. Translating gives CASSEQDRGRYQPQHF.

V is TRBV5-1 and J is TRBJ2-5; weak D call: TRBD2 (6 bases). V was shortened by 0 bases and J by 5 bases, with 14 bases between the two germline ends. Germline V lookup: CDR1 SGHRS, CDR2 YFSETQ. This CDR3 contains 15 residues. CDR3 residues: CASSLATSLGETQYF. CDR3 coding DNA: TGCGCCAGCAGCTTGGCCACTAGCTTGGGGGAGACCCAGTACTTC.

The sample holds a few counts of this clone. The chain has TRBV7-3 and TRBJ2-3; 13 bases fit TRBD2. CDR3 length equals 18 residues. The V and J ends lost 0 bases and 6 bases, in that order; junction bases with no gene match: 9. Per germline, CDR1 SGHTA and CDR2 FQGTGA. CDR3 DNA sequence: TGTGCCAGCAGCTTAACCCCCCCCGGGACTAGCGGGGCGGATACGCAGTATTTT. Protein: CASSLTPPGTSGADTQYF.

The chain joins TRBV2 to TRBJ2-1; D call uncertain. This CDR3 has 12 amino acids. In germline, CDR1 is SNHLY, CDR2 FYNNEI. V shed 8 bases and J shed 4 bases, with 9 bases lying between them. CDR3 nucleotides: TGTGCCAGCGGAGAAACGTACAATGAGCAGTTCTTC. Its translation is CASGETYNEQFF. Using reference TRBV2 and TRBJ2-1 for the parts outside the CDR3, the full variable domain is EPEVTQTPSHQVTQMGQEVILRCVPISNHLYFYWYRQILGQKVEFLVSFYNNEISEKSEIFDDQFSVERPDGSNFTLKIRSTKLEDSAMYFCASGETYNEQFFGPGTRLTVL.

The chain joins TRBV19 to TRBJ2-4, with 7 bases identical to TRBD1. This CDR3 contains 15 residues. Per germline, CDR1 LNHDA and CDR2 SQIVND (reference sequence). V lost 4 bases to trimming and J lost 0 bases; unmatched junction nucleotides: 3. CDR3 in amino acids: CASSTTGLAKNIQYF. The CDR3 coding sequence is TGTGCCAGTAGTACGACAGGGTTAGCCAAAAACATTCAGTACTTC.

The chain couples TRBV7-3 to TRBJ1-2, with 7 nucleotides matching TRBD1. This CDR3 contains 13 residues. Germline V lookup: CDR1 SGHTA, CDR2 FQGTGA. The V gene end was trimmed by 4 bases and the J gene end by 4 bases; junction bases not matched to a gene: 3. This CDR3 reads CASSSGQIYGYTF. Written as DNA, the CDR3 is TGTGCCAGCAGCTCGGGACAGATCTATGGCTACACCTTC.

The sample holds a few counts of this clone. The CDR3 protein is CASAKGQGNQPQHF. DNA of the CDR3: TGTGCCAGCGCCAAGGGGCAGGGCAATCAGCCCCAGCATTTT. The genes are TRBV2 and TRBJ1-5; D is perhaps TRBD1 (5 bases). This CDR3 is built from 14 residues. Germline V gives CDR1 SNHLY, CDR2 FYNNEI. Trimming pared 8 bases from V and 2 bases from J, leaving 13 bases between. Using reference TRBV2 and TRBJ1-5 for the parts outside the CDR3, the full variable domain is EPEVTQTPSHQVTQMGQEVILRCVPISNHLYFYWYRQILGQKVEFLVSFYNNEISEKSEIFDDQFSVERPDGSNFTLKIRSTKLEDSAMYFCASAKGQGNQPQHFGDGTRLSIL.

CDR3 region: CASIGDRDFSYEQYV. As DNA, the CDR3 is TGTGCCAGCATTGGCGACCGGGACTTCTCCTACGAGCAGTACGTC. The V call is TRBV6-7, the J call TRBJ2-7, with D maybe TRBD2 (6 bases). TRBV6-7 is annotated as an ORF whose role is uncertain. V was shortened by 7 bases and J by 0 bases, with 16 bases between the two germline ends. This CDR3 region has 15 residues.

The V call is TRBV5-6, the J call TRBJ1-2; 7 bases align to TRBD1. The CDR3 has 13 amino acids. The germline V gene encodes CDR1 SGHDT and CDR2 YYEEEE. V lost 4 bases to trimming and J lost 8 bases; unmatched junction nucleotides: 8. CDR3 region: CASSPTGITGYTF. CDR3 DNA sequence: TGTGCCAGCAGCCCGACAGGGATTACGGGCTACACCTTC.

V is TRBV7-8 and J is TRBJ2-1; TRBD2 agrees at 13 bases. The CDR3 consists of 16 residues. V lost 1 base and J lost 9; bases outside the gene matches: 6. Germline V CDR1 and CDR2: SGHVS, FQNEAQ. The CDR3 loop is CASSLVVLAGGPEQFF. The CDR3 nucleotides read TGTGCCAGCAGCTTAGTCGTACTAGCGGGAGGGCCTGAGCAGTTCTTC.

The chain is built from TRBV5-1 and TRBJ2-2; TRBD1 matches 7 bases. The CDR3 covers 16 residues. Trimming cost V 5 bases and J 0 bases; bases outside gene matches: 7. Looked up from germline, CDR1 is SGHRS and CDR2 is YFSETQ. The CDR3 protein is CASSLDRPANTGELFF. The CDR3 coding sequence is TGCGCCAGCAGTCTGGACAGGCCTGCGAACACCGGGGAGCTGTTTTTT.